Described below is a single TCR beta chain sequence and its context. This sample is part of a study of blood T cell repertoires in COVID-19. Per the authors' pipeline: Reference gene primers were amplified, and this amplification served to estimate nucleated cell counts. Here immunoSEQ multiplex PCR was the method, and the copy in TCRdb shows in-frame clones only, minus some. V and J calls and clone size are copied from that table; D and trimming were computed from the DNA. The sample has a few hundred thousand clones, approximately 86% seen once; the top ten hold roughly 2.3%. Per the germline V gene, CDR1 is SEHNR and CDR2 is FQNEAQ (reference sequence). Trimming removed 4 bases from V and 3 bases from J; junction bases left unmatched: 3. The CDR3 length is 14 residues.

Sequences were obtained from peripheral blood. This TCR derives from a man younger than 30 with active or convalescent COVID-19. V and J are TRBV7-9 and TRBJ2-5, with 9 bases aligning to TRBD2. DNA of the CDR3: TGTGCCAGCAGCTGGACTAGCGAGAAAGAGACCCAGTACTTC. This translates into CASSWTSEKETQYF.